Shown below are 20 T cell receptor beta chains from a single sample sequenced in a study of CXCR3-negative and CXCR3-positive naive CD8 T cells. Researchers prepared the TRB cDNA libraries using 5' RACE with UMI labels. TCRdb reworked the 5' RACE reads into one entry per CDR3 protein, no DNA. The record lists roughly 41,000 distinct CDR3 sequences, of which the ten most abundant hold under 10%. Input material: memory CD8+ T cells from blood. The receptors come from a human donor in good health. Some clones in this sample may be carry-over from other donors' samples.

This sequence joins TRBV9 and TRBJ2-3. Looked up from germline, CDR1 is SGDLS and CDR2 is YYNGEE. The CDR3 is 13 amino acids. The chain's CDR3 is CASSVDRTDTQYF.

The chain's CDR3 is CASSFGGSTEAFF. The chain employs TRBV7-9 and TRBJ1-1. The CDR3 is 13 residues long. The germline V gene has CDR1 SEHNR and CDR2 FQNEAQ (reference sequence).

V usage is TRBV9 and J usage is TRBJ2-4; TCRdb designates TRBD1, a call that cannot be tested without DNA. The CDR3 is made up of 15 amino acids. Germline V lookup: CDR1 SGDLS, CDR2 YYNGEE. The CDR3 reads CASSRQGIAKNIQYF.

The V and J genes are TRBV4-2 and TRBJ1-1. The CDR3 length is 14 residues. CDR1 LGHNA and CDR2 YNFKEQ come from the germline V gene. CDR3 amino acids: CASSPRALGTEAFF.

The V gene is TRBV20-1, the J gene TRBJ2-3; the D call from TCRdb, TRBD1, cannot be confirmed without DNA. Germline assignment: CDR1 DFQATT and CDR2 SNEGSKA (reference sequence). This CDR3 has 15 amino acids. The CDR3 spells CSASILAGGPDTQYF.

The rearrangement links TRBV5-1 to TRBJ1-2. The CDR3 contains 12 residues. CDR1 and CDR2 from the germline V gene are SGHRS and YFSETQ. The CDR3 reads CASSLDEGGYTF.

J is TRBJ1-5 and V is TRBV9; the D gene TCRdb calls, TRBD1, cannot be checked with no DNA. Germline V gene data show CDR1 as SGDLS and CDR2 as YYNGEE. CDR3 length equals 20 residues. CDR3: CASSESSKKRTAEERQPQHF.

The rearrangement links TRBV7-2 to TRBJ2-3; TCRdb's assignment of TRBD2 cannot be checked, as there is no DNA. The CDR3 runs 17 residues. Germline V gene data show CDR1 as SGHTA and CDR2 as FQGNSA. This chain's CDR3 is CASSSPRSSGRVDTQYF.

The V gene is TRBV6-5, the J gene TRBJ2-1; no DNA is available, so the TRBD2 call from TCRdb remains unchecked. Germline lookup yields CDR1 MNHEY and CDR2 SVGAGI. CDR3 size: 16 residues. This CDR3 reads CASSYLAGGAHNEQFF.

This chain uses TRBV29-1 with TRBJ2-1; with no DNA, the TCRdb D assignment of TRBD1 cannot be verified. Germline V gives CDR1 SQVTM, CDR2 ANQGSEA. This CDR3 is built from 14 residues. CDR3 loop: CSVATGTGNNEQFF.

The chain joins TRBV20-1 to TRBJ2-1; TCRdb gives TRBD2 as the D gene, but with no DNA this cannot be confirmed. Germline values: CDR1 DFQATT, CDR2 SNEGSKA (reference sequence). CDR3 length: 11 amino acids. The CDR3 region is CSARGLGPPFF.

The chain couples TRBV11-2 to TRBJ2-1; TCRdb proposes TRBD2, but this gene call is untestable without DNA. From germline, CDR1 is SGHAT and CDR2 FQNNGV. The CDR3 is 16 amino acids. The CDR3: CASSPLVAGGPDEQFF.

CDR3 loop: CSVKGYTNVDSTEREAFF. J is TRBJ1-1 and V is TRBV29-1; as DNA is missing, the TRBD1 call by TCRdb cannot be tested. The CDR3 is 18 residues long. Germline loops: CDR1 SQVTM, CDR2 ANQGSEA.

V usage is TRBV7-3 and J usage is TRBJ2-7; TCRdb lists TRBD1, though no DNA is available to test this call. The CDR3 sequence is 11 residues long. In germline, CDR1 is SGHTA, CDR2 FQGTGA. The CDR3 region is CASSQGDEQYF.

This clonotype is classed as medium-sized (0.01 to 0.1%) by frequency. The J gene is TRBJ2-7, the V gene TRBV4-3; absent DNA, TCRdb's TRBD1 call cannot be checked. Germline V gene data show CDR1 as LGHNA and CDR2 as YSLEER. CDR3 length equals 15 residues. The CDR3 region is CASSQGRGESYEQYF.

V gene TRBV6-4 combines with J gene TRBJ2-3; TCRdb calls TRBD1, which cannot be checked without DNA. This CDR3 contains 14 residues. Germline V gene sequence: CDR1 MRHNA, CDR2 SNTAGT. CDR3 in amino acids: CASSDGGATDTQYF.

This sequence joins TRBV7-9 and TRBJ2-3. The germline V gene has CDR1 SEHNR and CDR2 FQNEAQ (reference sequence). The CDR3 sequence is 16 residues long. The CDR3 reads CASSLRLADRTDTQYF.

The CDR3 loop reads CSGFQGGKTEAFF. The V gene is TRBV29-1, the J gene TRBJ1-1. CDR1 and CDR2 (germline): SQVTM, ANQGSEA. The CDR3 runs to 13 residues.

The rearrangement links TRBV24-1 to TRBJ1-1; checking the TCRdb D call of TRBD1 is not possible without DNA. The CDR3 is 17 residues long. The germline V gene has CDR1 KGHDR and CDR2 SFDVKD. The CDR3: CATSDLDSPTDNTEAFF.

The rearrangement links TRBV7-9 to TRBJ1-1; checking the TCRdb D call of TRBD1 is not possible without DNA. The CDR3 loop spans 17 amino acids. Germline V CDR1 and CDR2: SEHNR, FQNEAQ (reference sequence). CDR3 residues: CASSSGQGAGMNTEAFF. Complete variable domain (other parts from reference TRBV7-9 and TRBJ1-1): DTGVSQNPRHKITKRGQNVTFRCDPISEHNRLYWYRQTLGQGPEFLTYFQNEAQLEKSRLLSDRFSAERPKGSFSTLEIQRTEQGDSAMYLCASSSGQGAGMNTEAFFGQGTRLTVV.